The entry that follows covers one T cell receptor (beta chain) sequence. No antigen is known for it. For every subset, genomic DNA was evenly distributed across several immunoSEQ plates. The method was immunoSEQ multiplex PCR; TCRdb's version includes in-frame clones alone and lacks a portion of them. The sample consists of hundreds of thousands of clones, approximately 96% of them appearing once. This entry comes from a study of shared clonotypes between healthy human individuals. Study-level findings and limits: The study found roughly 5% of naive CD4 clonotypes shared across a handful of donors.

Terminally differentiated effector memory CD45RA+ cells were excluded from the naive CD8 cells, which were CD45RO-negative and positively selected for CCR7. The germline V and J ends were trimmed by 1 base and 4 bases, with 13 bases remaining between them. Germline V CDR1 and CDR2: SNHLY, FYNNEI. This CDR3 is built from 15 residues. The V and J genes are TRBV2 and TRBJ1-2; a weak D match, TRBD1 (5 bases). This receptor was identified in a woman in her twenties or thirties in good health. Sequenced: naive CD8+ T cells sorted from blood. Here the CDR3 DNA reads TGTGCCAGCAGTGAAGGGAGCGGGGGAGGCTATGGCTACACCTTC. Its translation is CASSEGSGGGYGYTF.